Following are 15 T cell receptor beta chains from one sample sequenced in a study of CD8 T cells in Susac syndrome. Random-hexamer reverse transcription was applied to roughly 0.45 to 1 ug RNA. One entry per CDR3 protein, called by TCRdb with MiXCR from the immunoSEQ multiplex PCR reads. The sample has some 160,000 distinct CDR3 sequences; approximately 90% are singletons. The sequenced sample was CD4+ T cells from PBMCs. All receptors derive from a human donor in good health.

Written as DNA, the CDR3 is TGTGCCAGCAGCCAAGGGCCCAGTCCTGTCTACGAGCAGTACTTC. Translation: CASSQGPSPVYEQYF. The chain joins TRBV3-1 to TRBJ2-7; D remains unclear. The germline CDR1 and CDR2 sequences are LGHDT and YNNKEL (reference sequence). The CDR3 extends over 15 amino acids. V was shortened by 1 base and J by 3 bases, with 13 bases between the two germline ends.

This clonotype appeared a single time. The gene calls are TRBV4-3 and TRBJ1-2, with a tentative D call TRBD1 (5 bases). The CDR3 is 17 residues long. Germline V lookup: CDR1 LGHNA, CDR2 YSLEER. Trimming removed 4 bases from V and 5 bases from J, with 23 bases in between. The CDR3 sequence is CASSPGGGIGSWYGYTF. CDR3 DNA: TGCGCCAGCAGCCCCGGCGGGGGGATTGGATCGTGGTATGGCTACACCTTC.

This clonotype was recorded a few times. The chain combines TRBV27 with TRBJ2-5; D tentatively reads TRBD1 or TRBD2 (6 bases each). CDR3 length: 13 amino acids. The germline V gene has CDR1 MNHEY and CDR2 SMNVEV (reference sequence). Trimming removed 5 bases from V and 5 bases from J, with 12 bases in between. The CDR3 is CASSARGGETQYF. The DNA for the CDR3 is TGTGCCAGCAGTGCCCGAGGGGGGGAGACCCAGTACTTC.

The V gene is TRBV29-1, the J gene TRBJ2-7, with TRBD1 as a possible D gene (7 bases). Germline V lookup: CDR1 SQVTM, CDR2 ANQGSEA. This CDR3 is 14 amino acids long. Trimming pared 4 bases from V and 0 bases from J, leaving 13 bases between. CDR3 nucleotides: TGCAGCGTTGCCGGGACAGCGGGCTCCTACGAGCAGTACTTC. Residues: CSVAGTAGSYEQYF.

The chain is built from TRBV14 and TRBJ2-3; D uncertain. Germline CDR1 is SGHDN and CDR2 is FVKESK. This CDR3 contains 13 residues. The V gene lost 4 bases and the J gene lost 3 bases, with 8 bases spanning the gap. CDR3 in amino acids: CASSRGGTDTQYF. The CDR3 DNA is TGTGCCAGCAGCCGGGGTGGTACAGATACGCAGTATTTT. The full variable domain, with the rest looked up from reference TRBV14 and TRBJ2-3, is EAGVTQFPSHSVIEKGQTVTLRCDPISGHDNLYWYRRVMGKEIKFLLHFVKESKQDESGMPNNRFLAERTGGTYSTLKVQPAELEDSGVYFCASSRGGTDTQYFGPGTRLTVL.

CDR3 sequence: CASRNTDEYNEQFF. In DNA form, the CDR3 reads TGTGCCAGCAGAAACACGGACGAATACAATGAGCAGTTCTTC. The chain uses TRBV12-3 or TRBV12-4 and TRBJ2-1; no definite D call. The CDR3 covers 14 residues. Trimming cost V 6 bases and J 4 bases, with 13 bases left between them.

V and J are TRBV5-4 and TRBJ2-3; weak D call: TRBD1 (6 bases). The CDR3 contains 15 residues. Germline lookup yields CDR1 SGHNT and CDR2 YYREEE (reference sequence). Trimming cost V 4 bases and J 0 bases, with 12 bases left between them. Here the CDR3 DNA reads TGTGCCAGCAGCCAGTGGGGGCGGAGCACAGATACGCAGTATTTT. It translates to CASSQWGRSTDTQYF.

This chain's CDR3 is CASSLSASGYYEQYF. CDR3 sequence (DNA): TGTGCCAGCAGTTTATCGGCTAGCGGATACTACGAGCAGTACTTC. The chain joins TRBV27 to TRBJ2-7, with 7 bases lining up with TRBD2. V lost 0 bases to trimming and J lost 3 bases; unmatched junction nucleotides: 5. CDR3 length: 15 amino acids. CDR1 is MNHEY and CDR2 is SMNVEV in the germline V gene (reference sequence).

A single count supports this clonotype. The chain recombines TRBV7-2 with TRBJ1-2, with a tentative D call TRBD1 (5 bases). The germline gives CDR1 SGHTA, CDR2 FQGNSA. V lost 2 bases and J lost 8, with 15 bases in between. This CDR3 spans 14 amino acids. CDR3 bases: TGTGCCAGCAGCTTATGGGGGTCAGGGACCGGCTACACCTTC. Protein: CASSLWGSGTGYTF.

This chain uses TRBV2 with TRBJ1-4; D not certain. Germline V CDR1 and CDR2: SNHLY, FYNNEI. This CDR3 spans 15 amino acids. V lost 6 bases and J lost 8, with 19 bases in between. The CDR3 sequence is CASSPAARPGEKLFF. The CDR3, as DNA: TGTGCCAGCAGCCCGGCCGCTAGGCCGGGGGAAAAACTGTTTTTT.

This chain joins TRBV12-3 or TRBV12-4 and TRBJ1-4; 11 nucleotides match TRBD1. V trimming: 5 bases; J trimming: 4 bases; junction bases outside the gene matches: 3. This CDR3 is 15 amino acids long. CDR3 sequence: CASSTGQGVNEKLFF. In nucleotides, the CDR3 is TGTGCCAGCAGTACGGGACAGGGGGTTAATGAAAAACTGTTTTTT.

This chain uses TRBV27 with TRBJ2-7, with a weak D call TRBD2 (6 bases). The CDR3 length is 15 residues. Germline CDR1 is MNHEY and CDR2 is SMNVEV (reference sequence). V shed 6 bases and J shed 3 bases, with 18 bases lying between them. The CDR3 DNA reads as TGTGCCAGCAGCTACGCGGGGACCTATGACTACGAGCAGTACTTC. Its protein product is CASSYAGTYDYEQYF.

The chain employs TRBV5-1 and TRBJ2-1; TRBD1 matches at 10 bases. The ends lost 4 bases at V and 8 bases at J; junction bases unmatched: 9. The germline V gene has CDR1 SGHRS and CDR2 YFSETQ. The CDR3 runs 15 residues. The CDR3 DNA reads TGCGCCAGCAGCAGGGGACAGGGGAAGCTCGATGAGCAGTTCTTC. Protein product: CASSRGQGKLDEQFF. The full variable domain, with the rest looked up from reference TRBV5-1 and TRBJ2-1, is KAGVTQTPRYLIKTRGQQVTLSCSPISGHRSVSWYQQTPGQGLQFLFEYFSETQRNKGNFPGRFSGRQFSNSRSEMNVSTLELGDSALYLCASSRGQGKLDEQFFGPGTRLTVL.

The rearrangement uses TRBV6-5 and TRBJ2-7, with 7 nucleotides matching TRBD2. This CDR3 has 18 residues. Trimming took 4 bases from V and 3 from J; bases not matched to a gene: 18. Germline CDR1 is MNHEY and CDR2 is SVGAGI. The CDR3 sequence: CASSSASGRVTSIYEQYF. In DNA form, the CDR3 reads TGTGCCAGCAGTTCCGCCTCAGGGAGGGTAACGTCAATCTACGAGCAGTACTTC.

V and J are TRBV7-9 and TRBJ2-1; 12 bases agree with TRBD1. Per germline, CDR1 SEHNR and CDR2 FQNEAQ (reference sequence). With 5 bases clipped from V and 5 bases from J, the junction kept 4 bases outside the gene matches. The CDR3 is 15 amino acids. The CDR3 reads CASSRGQGADNEQFF. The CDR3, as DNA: TGTGCCAGCAGCCGGGGACAGGGGGCGGACAATGAGCAGTTCTTC. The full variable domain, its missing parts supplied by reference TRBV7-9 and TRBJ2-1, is DTGVSQNPRHKITKRGQNVTFRCDPISEHNRLYWYRQTLGQGPEFLTYFQNEAQLEKSRLLSDRFSAERPKGSFSTLEIQRTEQGDSAMYLCASSRGQGADNEQFFGPGTRLTVL.